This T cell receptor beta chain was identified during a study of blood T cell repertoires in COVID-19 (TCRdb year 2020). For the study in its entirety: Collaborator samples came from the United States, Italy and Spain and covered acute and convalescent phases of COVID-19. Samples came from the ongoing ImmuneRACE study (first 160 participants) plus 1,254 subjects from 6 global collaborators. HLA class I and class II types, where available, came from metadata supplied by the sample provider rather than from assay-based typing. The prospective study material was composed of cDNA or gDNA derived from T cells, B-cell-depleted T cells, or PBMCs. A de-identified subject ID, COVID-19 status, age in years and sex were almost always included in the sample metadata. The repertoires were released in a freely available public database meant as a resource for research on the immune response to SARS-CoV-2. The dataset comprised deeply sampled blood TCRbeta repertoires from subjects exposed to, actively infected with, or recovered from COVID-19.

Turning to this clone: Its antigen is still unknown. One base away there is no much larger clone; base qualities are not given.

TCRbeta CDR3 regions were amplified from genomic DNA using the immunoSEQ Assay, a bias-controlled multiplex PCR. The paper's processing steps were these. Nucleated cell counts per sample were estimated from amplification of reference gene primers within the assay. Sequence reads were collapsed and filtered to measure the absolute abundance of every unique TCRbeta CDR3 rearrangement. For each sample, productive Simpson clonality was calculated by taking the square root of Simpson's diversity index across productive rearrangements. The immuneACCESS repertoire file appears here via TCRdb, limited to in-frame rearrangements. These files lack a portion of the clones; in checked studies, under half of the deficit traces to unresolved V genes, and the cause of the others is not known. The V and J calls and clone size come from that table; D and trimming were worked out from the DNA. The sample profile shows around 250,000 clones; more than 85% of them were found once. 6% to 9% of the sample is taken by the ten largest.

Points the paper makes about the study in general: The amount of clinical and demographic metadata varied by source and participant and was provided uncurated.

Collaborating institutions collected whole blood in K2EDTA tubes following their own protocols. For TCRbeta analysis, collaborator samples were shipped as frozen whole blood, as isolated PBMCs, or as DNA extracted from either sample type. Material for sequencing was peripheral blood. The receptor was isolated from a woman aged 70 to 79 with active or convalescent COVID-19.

The CDR3 sequence is CASSQDWARVFEQYF. The DNA is as follows: TGTGCCAGCAGCCAAGATTGGGCCAGGGTCTTCGAGCAGTACTTC. The chain uses TRBV14 and TRBJ2-7, and the D gene may be TRBD1, 5 bases matching. The CDR3 contains 15 residues, cysteine and phenylalanine counted. Only the CDR3 DNA is retained, 45 bases long and in frame from the first base. V is shortened by 0 bases, J by 6 bases, and the region joining them spans 15 bases. Based on the germline V gene, the CDR1 and CDR2 sequences are SGHDN and FVKESK.